The rows below give T cell receptor beta chains drawn from one sample of a study of cytotoxic CD8 clonotypes in ibrutinib-treated CLL. Generated by immunoSEQ multiplex PCR, the TCRdb table keeps only in-frame clones and is missing some. The table lists around 130,000 clones, approximately 81% of them singletons, with roughly 3.5% in the top ten. The specimen comprised PBMCs, sampled after 24 months of ibrutinib treatment. These receptors were taken from a human donor with chronic lymphocytic leukemia. CDR3s include the opening cysteine and the closing phenylalanine or tryptophan. The D gene is left open where the match is weak. Clone size is shown for a subset of rows, as once, few, many or a class of expanded clone.

TRBJ1-3,-,15,-,TRBV7-7,TGTGCCAGCAGCTCAGGGCCGAGCTCTGGAAACACCATATATTTT,CASSSGPSSGNTIYF
TRBJ1-2,-,13,TRBD1,TRBV6-5,TGTGCCAGCAGACAAGGACAGGGGGGAGGCTACACCTTC,CASRQGQGGGYTF
TRBJ1-1,-,13,-,TRBV19,TGTGCCAGTAGCTCTAAATCGGACACTGAAGCTTTCTTT,CASSSKSDTEAFF
TRBJ2-1,-,15,TRBD1,TRBV19,TGTGCCACCCTCAGCGGGACAGGGATATTAGGTGAGCAGTTCTTC,CATLSGTGILGEQFF
TRBJ2-2,once,14,TRBD1,TRBV5-1,TGCGCCAGCAGACAGGGACAGGACACCGGGGAGCTGTTTTTT,CASRQGQDTGELFF
TRBJ1-1,once,15,-,TRBV7-9,TGTGCCAGCAGCTTACAGTCCAGGTATGTAGGAGGAGCTTTCTTT,CASSLQSRYVGGAFF
TRBJ1-2,-,13,-,TRBV28,TGTGCCAGCAGTTTGGTGGGGGGCGCGAGCTACACCTTC,CASSLVGGASYTF
TRBJ2-2,-,15,-,TRBV5-1,TGCGCCAGCAGCTTGGTTGGGGGCGGCACCGGGGAGCTGTTTTTT,CASSLVGGGTGELFF
TRBJ1-2,-,14,-,TRBV1,TGCACCAGCAGCCGCCCGGTCTCTAACTATGGCTACACCTTC,CTSSRPVSNYGYTF
TRBJ1-2,few,17,TRBD1,TRBV9,TGTGCCAGCAGCGCCCCTAACGACAGGGGTAGGGACTATGGCTACACCTTC,CASSAPNDRGRDYGYTF
TRBJ1-1,few,12,-,TRBV2,TGTGCCAGCAGGGGGGACGGAGCGAGGTCTTTCTTT,CASRGDGARSFF
TRBJ1-4,-,15,-,TRBV19,TGTGCCAGTAGTATCGTGGCAGCGAGGGATGAAAAACTGTTTTTT,CASSIVAARDEKLFF
TRBJ1-4,-,18,-,TRBV5-8,TGTGCCAGCAGCGCAACCGGGACGGAAGTTGCAACTAATGAAAAACTGTTTTTT,CASSATGTEVATNEKLFF
TRBJ1-3,-,15,-,TRBV30,TGTGCCTGGAGTGAGGGTTTGAGCTCTGGAAACACCATATATTTT,CAWSEGLSSGNTIYF
TRBJ1-5,-,14,TRBD1,TRBV28,TGTGCCAGCAGACCACAGGGGGCCCTCCAGCCCCAGCATTTT,CASRPQGALQPQHF
TRBJ1-3,-,14,TRBD1,TRBV19,TGTGCCAGTTCGGGACAGGGCTCTGGAAACACCATATATTTT,CASSGQGSGNTIYF
TRBJ2-7,once,13,TRBD1,TRBV30,TGTGCCTGGAGTTTGACAGGGCGCTACGAGCAGTACTTC,CAWSLTGRYEQYF
TRBJ1-5,-,16,-,TRBV7-2,TGTGCCAGCAGCTCAGAGTTGGGATGGGGTAATCAGCCCCAGCATTTT,CASSSELGWGNQPQHF
TRBJ1-6,-,17,-,TRBV13,TGTGCCAGCAGCACCTACAGGTCCCCCCCTTATAATTCACCCCTCCACTTT,CASSTYRSPPYNSPLHF
TRBJ2-7,-,15,-,TRBV6-5,TGTGCCAGCAGTTACCCACGGGGTCGCGCCTACGAGCAGTACTTC,CASSYPRGRAYEQYF
TRBJ2-7,few,14,TRBD1,TRBV7-9,TGTGCCAGCAGCTGGGGACAGGGTGCCTACGAGCAGTACTTC,CASSWGQGAYEQYF
TRBJ2-5,-,13,-,TRBV13,TGTGCCAGCAGCTCAAGGGCCTCGGAGACCCAGTACTTC,CASSSRASETQYF
TRBJ2-5,-,16,-,TRBV15,TGTGCCACCAGCAGCCCCGGGCCTACCTCCGGGGGGACCCAGTACTTC,CATSSPGPTSGGTQYF
TRBJ2-5,few,12,-,TRBV2,TGTGCCAGCAGTCCTCGAGGGGAGACCCAGTACTTC,CASSPRGETQYF
TRBJ1-2,-,13,-,TRBV2,TGTGCCAGCAGTGACCTACAGAACTATGGCTACACCTTC,CASSDLQNYGYTF
TRBJ1-6,-,14,-,TRBV9,TGTGCCAGCAGCGTAGGGGTCGGGGGGGCACCCCTCCACTTT,CASSVGVGGAPLHF
TRBJ1-4,once,17,-,TRBV5-1,TGCGCCAGCAGCGCCAACGTCGCCGGGGCAACTAATGAAAAACTGTTTTTT,CASSANVAGATNEKLFF
TRBJ2-7,-,16,-,TRBV27,TGTGCCAGCAGCCGGGGGGGACAGGCTTTTTCCTACGAGCAGTACTTC,CASSRGGQAFSYEQYF
TRBJ1-6,-,14,TRBD1,TRBV2,TGTGCCAGCAGCGCAGACAGGGGCAATTCACCCCTCCACTTT,CASSADRGNSPLHF
TRBJ1-2,-,13,TRBD1,TRBV5-1,TGCGCCAGCAGCTCTGGACAGGGGGATGGCTACACCTTC,CASSSGQGDGYTF
TRBJ1-1,-,14,TRBD1,TRBV6-1,TGTGCCAGCAGTGAACCTGGGGGACAGACTGAAGCTTTCTTT,CASSEPGGQTEAFF
TRBJ2-7,-,13,-,TRBV27,TGTGCCAGCAGTATTCGACAGGACTACGAGCAGTACTTC,CASSIRQDYEQYF
TRBJ2-5,-,14,-,TRBV7-9,TGTGCCAGCAGTGCCGGGACACAACAAGAGACCCAGTACTTC,CASSAGTQQETQYF
TRBJ2-3,-,15,TRBD2,TRBV18,TGTGCCAGCTCACTAGCGGGGGGGAGCACAGATACGCAGTATTTT,CASSLAGGSTDTQYF
TRBJ1-6,-,18,-,TRBV10-1,TGCGCCAGCAGTGAGGGTGTGGCGCCCCGGGGATATAATTCACCCCTCCACTTT,CASSEGVAPRGYNSPLHF
TRBJ2-7,-,14,TRBD2,TRBV11-2,TGTGCCAGCAGCAAGAGGACTAGCTCCTACGAGCAGTACTTC,CASSKRTSSYEQYF
TRBJ2-7,-,16,-,TRBV4-1,TGCGCCAGCAGCCAAGTTCTCCTCATAAAGGGCTACGAGCAGTACTTC,CASSQVLLIKGYEQYF
TRBJ2-1,-,16,TRBD1,TRBV30,TGTGCCTGGACCCCCCCCGGGACAGAACCCTACAATGAGCAGTTCTTC,CAWTPPGTEPYNEQFF
TRBJ2-3,-,14,-,TRBV2,TGTGCCAGCAGGGCCCCCTGGGGCGCAGATACGCAGTATTTT,CASRAPWGADTQYF
TRBJ1-2,-,11,-,TRBV2,TGTGCCAGCAGTGAGGGTATCGGCTACACCTTC,CASSEGIGYTF
TRBJ2-4,once,12,-,TRBV7-9,TGTGCCAGCAGCGCTAAGTTACACATTCAGTACTTC,CASSAKLHIQYF
TRBJ1-2,few,11,-,TRBV6-1,TGTGCCACCTCTGCAGCTTATGGCTACACCTTC,CATSAAYGYTF
TRBJ2-7,-,14,-,TRBV2,TGTGCCAGCAGTACCCCGTCTCTCCTTTACGAGCAGTACTTC,CASSTPSLLYEQYF
TRBJ2-5,-,14,-,TRBV2,TGTGCCACCCCTAGGTCGGGCGGTAAGGAGACCCAGTACTTC,CATPRSGGKETQYF
TRBJ2-7,-,15,-,TRBV7-2,TGTGCCAGCAGCCCTGGAGGGGGCCTCGTCTACGAGCAGTACTTC,CASSPGGGLVYEQYF
TRBJ2-1,-,15,-,TRBV27,TGTGCCAGCAGTCCATTCCAGGGACTTGACAATGAGCAGTTCTTC,CASSPFQGLDNEQFF
TRBJ2-7,-,12,-,TRBV18,TGTGCCAGCTCACGTGCCAGCTACGAGCAGTACTTC,CASSRASYEQYF
TRBJ1-5,-,14,-,TRBV30,TGTGCCTGGAGTGTATGGGGGAGCAATCAGCCCCAGCATTTT,CAWSVWGSNQPQHF
TRBJ2-7,-,16,TRBD1,TRBV7-9,TGTGCCAGCAGCTTAGGGGACAGGGATCTCTCCTACGAGCAGTACTTC,CASSLGDRDLSYEQYF
TRBJ1-4,-,15,TRBD1,TRBV18,TGTGCCAGCTCACCCGACAGGGGGCCGGAGGAAAAACTGTTTTTT,CASSPDRGPEEKLFF
TRBJ2-5,-,14,-,TRBV7-9,TGTGCCAGCAGCGACTCCGTATACCAAGAGACCCAGTACTTC,CASSDSVYQETQYF
TRBJ1-5,-,15,-,TRBV28,TGTGCCAGCAGTTTTGCGGGGGGGAGCAATCAGCCCCAGCATTTT,CASSFAGGSNQPQHF
TRBJ2-1,-,17,TRBD2,TRBV19,TGTGCCAGTAGTAGATTCCCGGGGACTAGCTCCTACAATGAGCAGTTCTTC,CASSRFPGTSSYNEQFF
TRBJ2-2,-,13,TRBD2,TRBV10-1,TGCGCCAGCAGCGGGGGGGTCATCGGGGAGCTGTTTTTT,CASSGGVIGELFF
TRBJ1-4,-,11,-,TRBV29-1,TGCAGCGCCCAGGGGAATGAAAAACTGTTTTTT,CSAQGNEKLFF